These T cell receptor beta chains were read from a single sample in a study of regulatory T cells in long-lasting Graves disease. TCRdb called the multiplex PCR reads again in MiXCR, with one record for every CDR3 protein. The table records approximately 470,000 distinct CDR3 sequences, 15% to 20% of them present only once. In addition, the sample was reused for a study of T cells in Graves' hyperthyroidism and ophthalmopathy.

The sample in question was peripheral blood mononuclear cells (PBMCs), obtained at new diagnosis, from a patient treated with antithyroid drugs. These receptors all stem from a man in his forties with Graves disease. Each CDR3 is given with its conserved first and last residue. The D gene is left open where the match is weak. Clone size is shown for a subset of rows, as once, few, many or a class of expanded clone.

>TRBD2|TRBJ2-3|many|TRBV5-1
TGCGCCAGCAGCTTCCCGACTAGCGGGAGCCCGGTCCGCTCAGATACGCAGTATTTT
CASSFPTSGSPVRSDTQYF
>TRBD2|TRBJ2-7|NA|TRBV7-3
TGTGCCAGCAGCTTAATGGGCGGGGACTACAATGAGCAGTACTTC
CASSLMGGDYNEQYF
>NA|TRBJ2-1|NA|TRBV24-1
TGTGCCACCAGTGGTGGATCGGGCGGTGAGCAGTTCTTC
CATSGGSGGEQFF
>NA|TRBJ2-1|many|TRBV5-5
TGTGCCAGCAGCCCCCTTCGGACCATGACAAATGAGCAGTTCTTC
CASSPLRTMTNEQFF
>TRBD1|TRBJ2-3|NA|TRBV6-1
TGTGCCAGCAGTGACCCGGACAGGGTGGTCGCAGATACGCAGTATTTT
CASSDPDRVVADTQYF
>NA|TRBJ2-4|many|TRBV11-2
TGTGCCAGCAGCTCGGGCCGGGGCATTCAGTACTTC
CASSSGRGIQYF
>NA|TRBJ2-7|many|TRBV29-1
TGCAGCGTTGAAGGCCAGGGCGGCTACGAGCAGTACTTC
CSVEGQGGYEQYF
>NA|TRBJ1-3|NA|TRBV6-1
TGTGCCAGCAGTGAACAGAACTCTGGAAACACCATATATTTT
CASSEQNSGNTIYF
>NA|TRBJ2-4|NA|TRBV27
TGTGCCAGCAGTTTATCGTTGCAGGGAAACATTCAGTACTTC
CASSLSLQGNIQYF
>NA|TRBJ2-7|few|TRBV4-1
TGCGCCAGCAGCCAAGATCTGGGCTCCGAGCAGTACTTC
CASSQDLGSEQYF
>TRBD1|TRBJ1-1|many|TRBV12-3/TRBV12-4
TGTGCCAGCTTTCAGGGGGCCGAGAACACTGAAGCTTTCTTT
CASFQGAENTEAFF
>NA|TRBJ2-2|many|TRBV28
TGTGCCAGCAGCGACCTGGTAACCGGGGAGCTGTTTTTT
CASSDLVTGELFF
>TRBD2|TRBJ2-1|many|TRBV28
TGTGCCAGCACCGGGCGGGAGGTGATACAGTACAATGAGCAGTTCTTC
CASTGREVIQYNEQFF
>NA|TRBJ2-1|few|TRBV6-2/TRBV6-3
TGTGCCAGCGGTAGGGACTCGGCAGGGAGTGAGCAGTTCTTC
CASGRDSAGSEQFF
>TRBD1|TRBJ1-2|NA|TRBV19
TGTGCCAGTAGTTCAAGACAGGGAGCCCCTCGTCGCTACACCTTC
CASSSRQGAPRRYTF
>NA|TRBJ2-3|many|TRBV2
TGTGCCAGCAGAGCCAGGGTTAATACGCAGTATTTT
CASRARVNTQYF
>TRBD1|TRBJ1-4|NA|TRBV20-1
TGCAGTGCTAGAGATCTCGACAGGGCGTCAGGTGATGAAAAACTGTTTTTT
CSARDLDRASGDEKLFF
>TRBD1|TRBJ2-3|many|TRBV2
TGTGCCAGCAGTCATCTTGACAGGGTACTCACAGATACGCAGTATTTT
CASSHLDRVLTDTQYF